A single sample is the source of the 29 T cell receptor beta chains below, sequenced in a study of T cells in Graves' hyperthyroidism and ophthalmopathy (dated 2019 in TCRdb). Receptor amplification or capture employed multiplex PCR. Sequencing used an Illumina HiSeq 2000. The TCR beta CDR3 regions were amplified from the RNA transcripts. A first-round RT-PCR of the TCR CDR3 used the HTBI primer set with the Qiagen OneStep RT-PCR kit. Using fastp trimming at Q25 and MiXCR clonotype assembly, TCRdb reanalyzed the public sequencing data and kept in-frame beta chains. Every distinct CDR3 protein forms one entry, paired with its most common genes and DNA. For this sample the table gives about 740,000 distinct CDR3 sequences, of which approximately 15% were detected only once. The ten largest clones add up to roughly a tenth of the sample. Sequenced sample: blood. Every receptor here comes from a woman under 30 with Graves' hyperthyroidism.

This clonotype was observed a handful of times. This chain connects TRBV28 to TRBJ2-5, with TRBD2 identical over 13 bases. The CDR3 has 17 amino acids. Germline trimming cut 6 bases from V and 5 bases from J; bases unmatched to any gene: 12. Germline CDR1 and CDR2: MDHEN and SYDVKM. CDR3 DNA: TGTGCCAGCAGCCCTCCCCTCGGACTAGCGGGAGCTGAGACCCAGTACTTC. The encoded protein is CASSPPLGLAGAETQYF.

V gene TRBV2 combines with J gene TRBJ2-1; D is possibly TRBD1 or TRBD2 (5 bases each). Germline lookup yields CDR1 SNHLY and CDR2 FYNNEI. Trimming cost V 7 bases and J 1 base, with 11 bases left between them. CDR3 size: 14 residues. In nucleotides, the CDR3 is TGTGCCAGCATCCACAGGAGGTCCTACAATGAGCAGTTCTTC. Translation gives CASIHRRSYNEQFF.

This clonotype showed up many times. The genes are TRBV7-2 and TRBJ2-5, with D uncertain. The CDR3 runs 15 residues. V was shortened by 1 base and J by 5 bases, with 14 bases between the two germline ends. CDR1 and CDR2 from the germline V gene are SGHTA and FQGNSA. CDR3 coding DNA: TGTGCCAGCAGCTTAGATGGCTTGGTTTGGGAGACCCAGTACTTC. Translating gives CASSLDGLVWETQYF.

As to this clonotype: Since a much larger clone is just one base distant, this may be a read error. The rearrangement links TRBV18 to TRBJ2-5, with D perhaps matching TRBD1 (5 bases). Germline V gene lookup returns CDR1 KGHSH and CDR2 LQKENI. This CDR3 contains 14 residues. The DNA for the CDR3 is TGTGCCAGCTCACCAGCGACAGACCAAGAGACCCTGTACTTC. Translating gives CASSPATDQETLYF.

This clonotype was picked up many times. V and J are TRBV20-1 and TRBJ1-5; 7 positions match TRBD1. The germline CDR1 and CDR2 sequences are DFQATT and SNEGSKA (reference sequence). The CDR3 extends over 14 amino acids. Losses at the gene ends were 0 bases for V and 5 bases for J; bases not matched to a gene: 4. The CDR3 nucleotides are TGCAGTGCTAGAGATCTTCAGGGGGATCAGCCCCAGCATTTT. Translating it yields CSARDLQGDQPQHF.

There are many counts of this clonotype. V usage is TRBV14 and J usage is TRBJ2-1; TRBD1 matches at 7 bases. V was clipped by 3 bases and J by 4 bases; unmatched bases: 30. This CDR3 spans 23 amino acids. Germline V CDR1 and CDR2: SGHDN, FVKESK. CDR3 in DNA: TGTGCCAGCAGCCATCCTAGAGGGGGCGAGTTTGGCGATTCTCCCGAAAATTACAATGAGCAGTTCTTC. Its translation: CASSHPRGGEFGDSPENYNEQFF.

V is TRBV6-5 and J is TRBJ1-2; D is unclear. The length of the CDR3 is 16 residues. The ends were cut back, 0 bases at V and 6 bases at J, with 17 bases in the middle. The V gene's germline CDR1 is MNHEY and CDR2 SVGAGI. The CDR3, as DNA: TGTGCCAGCAGTTACTCGACGACATGGCACAATAATGGCTACACCTTC. This translates into CASSYSTTWHNNGYTF.

In its sample, this clonotype was seen many times. This rearrangement joins TRBV18 to TRBJ1-1; 7 positions match TRBD1. Per germline, CDR1 KGHSH and CDR2 LQKENI. J lost 4 bases, V lost 3 bases, and 8 bases had no gene match. This CDR3 is built from 15 residues. The CDR3 reads CASSPEPGGGTEAFF. As DNA, the CDR3 is TGTGCCAGCTCACCGGAGCCAGGGGGAGGCACTGAAGCTTTCTTT.

This rearrangement joins TRBV29-1 to TRBJ2-1; D not resolved. This CDR3 contains 16 residues. V was shortened by 2 bases and J by 0 bases, with 14 bases between the two germline ends. CDR1 and CDR2 from the germline V gene are SQVTM and ANQGSEA. The CDR3 spells CSVENGRRSSYNEQFF. Here the CDR3 DNA reads TGCAGCGTTGAAAACGGCCGTCGGAGCTCCTACAATGAGCAGTTCTTC.

This chain connects TRBV19 to TRBJ2-7; D gene ambiguous. The CDR3 is 15 residues long. With 1 base removed from V and 2 bases from J, the gap between germline ends came to 12 bases. Germline V gene lookup returns CDR1 LNHDA and CDR2 SQIVND (reference sequence). In nucleotides, the CDR3 is TGTGCCAGTAGTATAGGTCTAGAGGTCACCTACGAGCAGTACTTC. Protein product: CASSIGLEVTYEQYF. The full variable domain, with the rest looked up from reference TRBV19 and TRBJ2-7, is DGGITQSPKYLFRKEGQNVTLSCEQNLNHDAMYWYRQDPGQGLRLIYYSQIVNDFQKGDIAEGYSVSREKKESFPLTVTSAQKNPTAFYLCASSIGLEVTYEQYFGPGTRLTVT.

This clonotype was detected only a few times. The chain carries TRBV15 and TRBJ2-2; 7 bases fit TRBD2. Per the germline V gene, CDR1 is LNHNV and CDR2 is YYDKDF (reference sequence). The ends lost 8 bases at V and 7 bases at J; junction bases unmatched: 10. There are 14 residues in the CDR3. Here the CDR3 reads CATSSSGKGGELFF. CDR3 sequence (DNA): TGTGCCACCTCTTCGAGCGGGAAAGGCGGGGAGCTGTTTTTT.

V usage is TRBV6-1 and J usage is TRBJ1-4; D remains unclear. V shed 6 bases and J shed 5 bases, with 13 bases lying between them. This CDR3 spans 14 amino acids. The germline V gene has CDR1 MNHNS and CDR2 SASEGT. The CDR3 reads CASSPLGTNEKLFF. The CDR3 DNA is TGTGCCAGCAGCCCTCTGGGCACCAATGAAAAACTGTTTTTT.

This clonotype was recorded a few times. The genes are TRBV27 and TRBJ2-3; 8 bases align to TRBD2. The CDR3 runs 14 residues. The germline gives CDR1 MNHEY, CDR2 SMNVEV (reference sequence). V shed 7 bases, J shed 2 bases, and the junction held 5 bases outside the gene matches. The DNA for the CDR3 is TGTGCCAGCATCGGGGGGGACAACACAGATACGCAGTATTTT. Translating gives CASIGGDNTDTQYF.

This clonotype came up many times. The rearrangement links TRBV3-1 to TRBJ1-6; unclear D gene. The CDR3 covers 14 residues. V lost 3 bases and J 5 bases, leaving 8 bases between the germline ends. Per the germline V gene, CDR1 is LGHDT and CDR2 is YNNKEL (reference sequence). CDR3 region: CASSHPVDNSPLHF. As DNA, the CDR3 is TGTGCCAGCAGCCACCCAGTGGATAATTCACCCCTCCACTTT.

This clonotype was seen many times. The chain carries TRBV15 and TRBJ1-1; D is ambiguous. The length of the CDR3 is 13 residues. Trimming cost V 7 bases and J 0 bases, with 9 bases left between them. Per germline, CDR1 LNHNV and CDR2 YYDKDF (reference sequence). CDR3 residues: CATTLEVNTEAFF. The DNA for the CDR3 is TGTGCCACCACCCTCGAGGTGAACACTGAAGCTTTCTTT.

This clonotype was detected ten times or more. The genes are TRBV7-9 and TRBJ2-5; 7 positions match TRBD1. Germline trimming cut 4 bases from V and 0 bases from J; bases unmatched to any gene: 5. Germline CDR1 is SEHNR and CDR2 is FQNEAQ (reference sequence). This CDR3 is built from 15 residues. CDR3 nucleotides: TGTGCCAGCAGCTCCAGGGGGAGTTACCAAGAGACCCAGTACTTC. Protein product: CASSSRGSYQETQYF.

This clonotype was seen a handful of times. V gene TRBV6-1 combines with J gene TRBJ2-1; 12 bases fit TRBD1. Trimming at V came to 6 bases and at J to 7 bases, leaving 13 bases not matched to a gene. The CDR3 consists of 17 residues. Germline values: CDR1 MNHNS, CDR2 SASEGT. CDR3: CASSPLLGQGAKNEQFF. CDR3 DNA: TGTGCCAGCAGCCCGCTTTTGGGACAGGGGGCAAAAAATGAGCAGTTCTTC.

This clonotype was counted a few times. The rearrangement links TRBV2 to TRBJ2-2; a weak D match, TRBD1 (6 bases). The CDR3 extends over 16 amino acids. V gave up 5 bases and J gave up 1 base, with 14 bases separating them. Germline loops: CDR1 SNHLY, CDR2 FYNNEI. This CDR3 reads CASSLIGTQNTGELFF. The CDR3, as DNA: TGTGCCAGCAGTCTCATTGGGACACAGAACACCGGGGAGCTGTTTTTT.

The chain couples TRBV4-2 to TRBJ2-4; 7 nucleotides line up with TRBD2. CDR1 is LGHNA, CDR2 YNFKEQ, per germline. The length of the CDR3 is 15 residues. V lost 1 base and J lost 6; bases outside the gene matches: 6. The CDR3 spells CASSQGGGAGNIQYF. Written as DNA, the CDR3 is TGTGCCAGCAGCCAAGGGGGAGGGGCGGGAAACATTCAGTACTTC.

This clonotype has at least ten counts. The chain combines TRBV9 with TRBJ2-7; D is perhaps TRBD2 (6 bases). The CDR3 loop spans 14 amino acids. Germline CDR1 is SGDLS and CDR2 is YYNGEE. Trimming removed 2 bases from V and 4 bases from J, with 13 bases in between. The CDR3 here is CASSVGVGGYEQYF. In DNA form, the CDR3 reads TGTGCCAGCAGCGTGGGAGTTGGGGGGTACGAGCAGTACTTC.

Remarks on this clonotype: Being one base from a much bigger clone, this may be a read error. The J gene is TRBJ2-7, the V gene TRBV25-1, with D perhaps TRBD2 (6 bases). Germline loops: CDR1 MGHDK, CDR2 SYGVNS. Deletions cut 2 bases from V and 6 bases from J, with 8 bases between. The CDR3 contains 12 residues. This CDR3 reads CASSEGGTEQYF. The CDR3 DNA sequence: TGTGCCAGCAGTGAAGGAGGGACCGAGCAGTACTTC.

The V gene is TRBV5-4, the J gene TRBJ2-3; 11 nucleotides match TRBD2. Germline trimming cut 0 bases from V and 6 bases from J; bases unmatched to any gene: 6. Germline V lookup: CDR1 SGHNT, CDR2 YYREEE (reference sequence). The CDR3 is 16 residues long. CDR3 protein: CASSLGLAGPLDTQYF. As DNA, the CDR3 is TGTGCCAGCAGCTTGGGACTAGCGGGACCTTTGGATACGCAGTATTTT.

This clonotype was picked up many times. The gene calls are TRBV11-1 and TRBJ2-2; D is possibly TRBD2 (5 bases). The CDR3 totals 14 residues. Germline V CDR1 and CDR2: SGHAT, FQDESV (reference sequence). The V end lost 3 bases, the J end lost 4 bases, and 9 bases lay between the germline ends. This CDR3 reads CASSFFSATGELFF. CDR3 in DNA: TGTGCCAGCAGCTTTTTTAGCGCCACCGGGGAGCTGTTTTTT.

The V gene is TRBV11-2, the J gene TRBJ2-3; 8 bases line up with TRBD2. J was trimmed by 6 bases and V by 5 bases; bases with no gene match: 13. Germline CDR1 reads SGHAT; CDR2 reads FQNNGV. The CDR3 loop spans 16 amino acids. The CDR3 here is CASSPLPGGVGDTQYF. DNA for the CDR3: TGTGCCAGCAGCCCGTTGCCCGGGGGGGTGGGGGATACGCAGTATTTT.

This clonotype turned up a few times. V is TRBV7-2 and J is TRBJ1-3; D is ambiguous. CDR1 and CDR2 (germline): SGHTA, FQGNSA. Trimming took off 7 bases at V and 3 bases at J, with 10 bases between the two ends. This CDR3 spans 13 amino acids. This CDR3 reads CASTRTFGNTIYF. CDR3 in DNA: TGTGCCAGCACCCGGACGTTTGGAAACACCATATATTTT. Looking up the rest from reference TRBV7-2 and TRBJ1-3 gives the full variable domain: GAGVSQSPSNKVTEKGKDVELRCDPISGHTALYWYRQSLGQGLEFLIYFQGNSAPDKSGLPSDRFSAERTGGSVSTLTIQRTQQEDSAVYLCASTRTFGNTIYFGEGSWLTVV.

In this sample, this clonotype turned up a few times. The V call is TRBV18, the J call TRBJ2-7; 7 nucleotides align to TRBD2. V dropped 6 bases and J dropped 0; count of bases not matched to a gene: 8. Germline V CDR1 and CDR2: KGHSH, LQKENI. The CDR3 is made up of 15 amino acids. DNA of the CDR3: TGTGCCAGCTCCGGGGGGACGACGAGCTCCTACGAGCAGTACTTC. Encoded protein: CASSGGTTSSYEQYF.

In this sample, this clonotype turned up many times. This chain links TRBV20-1 with TRBJ2-5; D call uncertain. The CDR3 runs to 12 residues. In germline, CDR1 is DFQATT, CDR2 SNEGSKA (reference sequence). Between the trimmed V and J ends, which lost 6 bases and 10 bases, there was a span of 18 bases. Here the CDR3 DNA reads TGCAGTGCGCCCGTCCGCCAAGGGATCCAGTACTTC. Amino acids: CSAPVRQGIQYF.

This clonotype appeared a few times. A much larger clone sits a single nucleotide away, making a read error possible. The conserved closing phenylalanine or tryptophan is absent in this CDR3, likely reflecting a read error. The rearrangement joins TRBV20-1 to TRBJ1-1, with D tentatively TRBD1 (5 bases). The CDR3 extends over 14 amino acids. The V end was cut by 3 bases, the J end by 2 bases, with 13 bases between. Germline assignment: CDR1 DFQATT and CDR2 SNEGSKA (reference sequence). The CDR3 DNA sequence: TGCAGTGCTAGCCTGGACATCGTAAACACTGAAGCTTTCCTT. It is translated as CSASLDIVNTEAFL.

The V and J genes are TRBV4-3 and TRBJ1-1; no clear D gene. From germline, CDR1 is LGHNA and CDR2 YSLEER. V gave up 5 bases and J gave up 0 bases, with 10 bases separating them. The CDR3 loop spans 14 amino acids. This chain's CDR3 is CASSTTSMNTEAFF. CDR3 DNA sequence: TGCGCCAGCAGCACCACTTCTATGAACACTGAAGCTTTCTTT.